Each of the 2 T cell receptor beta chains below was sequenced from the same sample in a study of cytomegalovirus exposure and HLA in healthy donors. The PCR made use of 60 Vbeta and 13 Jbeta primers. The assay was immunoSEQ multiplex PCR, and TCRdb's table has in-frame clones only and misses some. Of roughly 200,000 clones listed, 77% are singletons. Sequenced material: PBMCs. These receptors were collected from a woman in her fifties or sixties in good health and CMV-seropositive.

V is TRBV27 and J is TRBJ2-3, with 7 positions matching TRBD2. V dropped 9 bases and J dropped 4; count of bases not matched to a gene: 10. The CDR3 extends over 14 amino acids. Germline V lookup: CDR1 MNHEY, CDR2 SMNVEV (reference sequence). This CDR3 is CASRRGSRADTQYF. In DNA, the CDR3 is TGTGCCAGTCGGCGCGGGAGTAGAGCAGATACGCAGTATTTT.

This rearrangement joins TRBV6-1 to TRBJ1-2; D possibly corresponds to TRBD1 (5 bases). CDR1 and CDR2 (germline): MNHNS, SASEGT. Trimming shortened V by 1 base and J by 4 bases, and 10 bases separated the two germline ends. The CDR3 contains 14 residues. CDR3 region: CASSEGWGGYGYTF. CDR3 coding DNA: TGTGCCAGCAGTGAAGGGTGGGGGGGCTATGGCTACACCTTC.